These 31 T cell receptor beta chains originate from one sample sequenced in a study of T cells expressing NK-cell markers. TCRdb reprocessed the 5' RACE reads, keeping one entry per CDR3 protein, no DNA. Its clone listing holds 450,000 to 600,000 distinct CDR3 sequences. The sample comprised blood T cells: a sorted CD56 or NKG2C T cell subset, CD4+ or CD8+ T cells, or bulk PBMC T cells (not recorded which). The receptor source for this set is a man aged 18 to 35 in good health.

The chain has TRBV6-1 and TRBJ1-2. This CDR3 has 12 residues. The germline CDR1 and CDR2 sequences are MNHNS and SASEGT. The CDR3 sequence is CASSEVIPGYTF.

This rearrangement joins TRBV6-1 to TRBJ1-6; without DNA, the TCRdb call of TRBD1 cannot be checked. The CDR3 sequence is 14 residues long. Germline assignment: CDR1 MNHNS and CDR2 SASEGT. The CDR3: CASSRQGANSPLHF.

The gene calls are TRBV7-3 and TRBJ2-3; the D gene TCRdb calls, TRBD1, cannot be checked with no DNA. The CDR3 contains 13 residues. CDR1 and CDR2 from the germline V gene are SGHTA and FQGTGA. The CDR3 protein is CASSTQGTDTQYF.

This chain joins TRBV6-6 and TRBJ2-1. The germline gives CDR1 MNHNY, CDR2 SVGAGI (reference sequence). This CDR3 is 13 amino acids long. CDR3 loop: CASRTDLYNEQFF.

V is TRBV7-7 and J is TRBJ2-7; TCRdb's D call, TRBD1, is unchecked because there is no DNA. CDR1 SSHAT and CDR2 FNYEAQ come from the germline V gene (reference sequence). The CDR3 extends over 19 amino acids. The CDR3 is CASSPNPGQGKGNPYEQYF.

The J gene is TRBJ2-5, the V gene TRBV25-1; as DNA is missing, the TRBD2 call by TCRdb cannot be tested. CDR3 length: 16 amino acids. From germline, CDR1 is MGHDK and CDR2 SYGVNS. CDR3 sequence reads: CASSEGPSSIQETQYF.

The chain combines TRBV20-1 with TRBJ2-1. The CDR3 has 16 residues. Germline V CDR1 and CDR2: DFQATT, SNEGSKA (reference sequence). The chain's CDR3 is CSARDTAGGSYNEQFF.

The V gene is TRBV7-2, the J gene TRBJ2-4; TCRdb picks TRBD1, but there is no DNA to check that call. Germline V lookup: CDR1 SGHTA, CDR2 FQGNSA. CDR3 length equals 16 residues. The CDR3: CASSFNGQGTKNIQYF.

This chain connects TRBV24-1 to TRBJ2-3; TCRdb returns TRBD1, unconfirmable since there is no DNA. This CDR3 spans 16 amino acids. CDR1 KGHDR and CDR2 SFDVKD come from the germline V gene. The CDR3 protein is CATSDSPGRSTDTQYF.

The rearrangement joins TRBV12-2 to TRBJ2-6; TCRdb's D call of TRBD1 is untestable without DNA. TRBV12-2 has pseudogene status. The CDR3 runs 17 residues. The CDR3 loop reads CASLKGTGGTGANVLTF.

The gene calls are TRBV9 and TRBJ2-2; TCRdb indicates TRBD1, and absent DNA this call remains unverified. The CDR3 sequence is 15 residues long. Germline V gene data show CDR1 as SGDLS and CDR2 as YYNGEE. This CDR3 is CASSVPGSITGELFF.

The genes are TRBV29-1 and TRBJ1-5; TCRdb's D gene call, TRBD1, goes unchecked for lack of DNA. There are 12 residues in the CDR3. The germline V gene encodes CDR1 SQVTM and CDR2 ANQGSEA. This CDR3 reads CSAGQGTEPQHF. The full variable domain, completed using reference TRBV29-1 and TRBJ1-5, is SAVISQKPSRDICQRGTSLTIQCQVDSQVTMMFWYRQQPGQSLTLIATANQGSEATYESGFVIDKFPISRPNLTFSTLTVSNMSPEDSSIYLCSAGQGTEPQHFGDGTRLSIL.

The rearrangement joins TRBV4-1 to TRBJ1-2; the TCRdb call, TRBD1, lacks DNA for checking. There are 16 residues in the CDR3. In germline, CDR1 is MGHRA, CDR2 YSYEKL. CDR3 protein: CASSQDSHPGYYGYTF.

V gene TRBV12-3 or TRBV12-4 combines with J gene TRBJ1-2; absent DNA, TCRdb's TRBD1 call cannot be checked. The CDR3 is 15 residues long. The CDR3 here is CASSLPGQGARGYTF.

The V call is TRBV12-3 or TRBV12-4, the J call TRBJ2-3; TCRdb selects TRBD1, and the lack of DNA leaves this call unchecked. This CDR3 region has 17 residues. The CDR3 loop reads CASTRDRGRVVTDTQYF.

The J gene is TRBJ2-3, the V gene TRBV10-3. The CDR3 extends over 11 amino acids. Germline V gene lookup returns CDR1 ENHRY and CDR2 SYGVKD. The CDR3 loop reads CATTHRDTQYF.

CDR3 loop: CASSLDLRTTQYF. V usage is TRBV11-2 and J usage is TRBJ2-3. The germline V gene encodes CDR1 SGHAT and CDR2 FQNNGV. This CDR3 has 13 amino acids.

The rearrangement links TRBV12-3 or TRBV12-4 to TRBJ2-1; without DNA, the TCRdb call of TRBD2 cannot be checked. This CDR3 spans 15 amino acids. The CDR3 region is CASSLSSGSRNEQFF.

This chain joins TRBV6-1 and TRBJ2-3; TCRdb lists TRBD2, though no DNA is available to test this call. Germline CDR1 and CDR2: MNHNS and SASEGT. This CDR3 has 16 residues. CDR3 sequence reads: CASKGLAGGNSDTQYF.

V gene TRBV20-1 combines with J gene TRBJ2-5; TCRdb indicates TRBD2, and absent DNA this call remains unverified. The CDR3 is 17 residues long. Per germline, CDR1 DFQATT and CDR2 SNEGSKA (reference sequence). CDR3 region: CSTTASSPFYGVATQYF.

This chain's CDR3 is CASSPRGVGEQFF. The chain combines TRBV11-2 with TRBJ2-1; TCRdb reports TRBD1, a call that lacks DNA to check it against. CDR3 size: 13 residues. Germline assignment: CDR1 SGHAT and CDR2 FQNNGV.

The chain recombines TRBV5-1 with TRBJ1-3; with no DNA, the TCRdb D assignment of TRBD1 cannot be verified. This CDR3 spans 14 amino acids. Germline CDR1 is SGHRS and CDR2 is YFSETQ. CDR3: CASSAGTGGNTIYF.

The V call is TRBV14, the J call TRBJ2-5; TCRdb reports TRBD2, a call that lacks DNA to check it against. The CDR3 consists of 14 residues. Germline V gene sequence: CDR1 SGHDN, CDR2 FVKESK. The CDR3 is CASSQATKQETQYF.

The chain combines TRBV5-1 with TRBJ2-1. From germline, CDR1 is SGHRS and CDR2 YFSETQ. This CDR3 contains 15 residues. The CDR3: CASRDKEGSYNEQFF.

This CDR3 is CASSITRYEQFF. The chain uses TRBV7-2 and TRBJ2-1; there is no DNA to check the TCRdb D call of TRBD2. This CDR3 comprises 12 residues. Germline V gene lookup returns CDR1 SGHTA and CDR2 FQGNSA. Supplemented by reference TRBV7-2 and TRBJ2-1, the full variable domain reads GAGVSQSPSNKVTEKGKDVELRCDPISGHTALYWYRQSLGQGLEFLIYFQGNSAPDKSGLPSDRFSAERTGGSVSTLTIQRTQQEDSAVYLCASSITRYEQFFGPGTRLTVL.

The CDR3 region is CASSLDISAQNTEAFF. J is TRBJ1-1 and V is TRBV12-3 or TRBV12-4. The CDR3 consists of 16 residues.

The chain employs TRBV7-9 and TRBJ2-7; as DNA is missing, the TRBD2 call by TCRdb cannot be tested. Germline assignment: CDR1 SEHNR and CDR2 FQNEAQ (reference sequence). There are 16 residues in the CDR3. CDR3 amino acids: CASSFDGLAGSYEQYF.

The chain combines TRBV28 with TRBJ2-4. The CDR3 runs 12 residues. Germline CDR1 MDHEN, CDR2 SYDVKM. CDR3 region: CASQLAKNIQYF.

The rearrangement joins TRBV14 to TRBJ2-7. The germline V gene encodes CDR1 SGHDN and CDR2 FVKESK. CDR3 length: 13 residues. This chain's CDR3 is CASSQPGYYEQYF.

The chain carries TRBV4-2 and TRBJ2-3; TCRdb indicates TRBD2, and absent DNA this call remains unverified. The CDR3 extends over 15 amino acids. Looked up from germline, CDR1 is LGHNA and CDR2 is YNFKEQ. The CDR3 loop reads CASSQEEGYTDTQYF.

The genes are TRBV28 and TRBJ2-7; TCRdb names TRBD1, which stays unverified in the absence of DNA. CDR3 size: 15 residues. The V gene's germline CDR1 is MDHEN and CDR2 SYDVKM. The CDR3 loop is CASSGRTGGIYEQYF.